This T cell receptor (beta chain) was identified in a study of vaccination effects on CD4 cells after COVID-19. V lost 9 bases and J lost 3; bases outside the gene matches: 13. The germline CDR1 and CDR2 sequences are SGHRS and YFSETQ. This CDR3 region has 15 residues. Measured with immunoSEQ multiplex PCR; TCRdb has only the in-frame clones, and not every one. The sample holds roughly 59,000 clones, roughly 78% seen once. Sequencing followed a ViraFEST assay step that expanded antigen-specific CD4+ T cells with viral peptide pools. Cultured cells yielded isolated CD4+ T cells after roughly 11 days. Each participant was administered two doses of either the BNT162b2 or the mRNA-1273 vaccine. With regard to this clone: Its antigen is undetermined.

The material sequenced was CD4+ T cells from PBMCs cultured with HCoV-OC43 spike peptides, taken after COVID-19 vaccination. Subset meaning: HCoV-OC43 spike overlapping peptide pool stimulation. This sequence joins TRBV5-1 and TRBJ2-5, with 8 bases fitting TRBD1. The TCR sequence derives from a human donor who received a COVID-19 vaccine. In DNA form, the CDR3 reads TGCGCCACCCAGGAACTCGGGACAGGCGAAGAGACCCAGTACTTC. This translates into CATQELGTGEETQYF.